Below, 10 T cell receptor beta chains from the same sample are listed, as sequenced in a study of a mutant IDH1 vaccine in newly diagnosed glioma. Regarding time point: week 47, end of study. Every vaccination contained 300 ug of the mutant IDH1 20-mer peptide and was paired with topical imiquimod. Their target antigens are unknown. Data came from immunoSEQ multiplex PCR; TCRdb stores just in-frame clones and leaves some out. The sample lists roughly 38,000 clones, 82% occurring once. The source material was PBMCs, sampled from a glioma patient whose treatment included an IDH1 peptide vaccine. These receptors were collected from a man aged 18 to 35 with glioma. Some clones in this sample may be carry-over from other donors' samples.

This clone was observed once. The chain couples TRBV28 to TRBJ1-4, with D hard to call. Germline V CDR1 and CDR2: MDHEN, SYDVKM. This CDR3 spans 14 amino acids. Trimming removed 6 bases at V and 2 bases at J, with 10 bases between. CDR3 DNA sequence: TGTGCCAGCAGGATCCAGAGGACTAATGAAAAACTGTTTTTT. This gives the protein CASRIQRTNEKLFF.

V and J are TRBV7-9 and TRBJ2-3; D is ambiguous. The germline CDR1 and CDR2 sequences are SEHNR and FQNEAQ (reference sequence). The V and J ends lost 3 bases and 2 bases respectively, with 12 bases between them. CDR3 length: 15 residues. CDR3 residues: CASSFIIPPTDTQYF. CDR3 nucleotide sequence: TGTGCCAGCAGCTTTATAATACCCCCCACAGATACGCAGTATTTT.

V usage is TRBV5-7 and J usage is TRBJ2-5; 8 nucleotides align to TRBD2. TRBV5-7 is classed as an ORF, of uncertain function. The length of the CDR3 is 16 residues. V shed 2 bases and J 5 bases; nucleotides not matched to a gene: 11. The CDR3 DNA reads TGTGCCAGCAGCTTAATAGCGGGGTCGGGTCTTGAGACCCAGTACTTC. Its protein product is CASSLIAGSGLETQYF.

The V gene is TRBV4-3, the J gene TRBJ2-7, with 7 bases that match TRBD1. Per germline, CDR1 LGHNA and CDR2 YSLEER. With V trimmed by 0 bases and J by 2 bases, 7 bases remained unmatched. The CDR3 spans 16 residues. The CDR3 nucleotides are TGCGCCAGCAGCCAAGATAGAACAGGGGTCACCTACGAGCAGTACTTC. This sequence encodes CASSQDRTGVTYEQYF.

The chain carries TRBV6-6 and TRBJ2-7, with 9 bases lining up with TRBD1. The CDR3 sequence is 14 residues long. Germline V CDR1 and CDR2: MNHNY, SVGAGI (reference sequence). The J segment lost 7 bases and the V segment lost 5 bases, leaving 9 bases of the junction unmatched. Written as DNA, the CDR3 is TGTGCCAGCAGTAAGGGACAGGGCAAGGAGGAGCAGTACTTC. It yields the protein CASSKGQGKEEQYF.

The chain combines TRBV29-1 with TRBJ1-1; TRBD1 matches at 12 bases. Germline-derived CDR1 and CDR2 are SQVTM and ANQGSEA. J was trimmed by 4 bases and V by 5 bases; bases with no gene match: 5. The CDR3 has 14 residues. The CDR3 protein is CSVSGQGAPTEAFF. The CDR3 DNA reads as TGCAGCGTTTCGGGACAGGGGGCGCCCACTGAAGCTTTCTTT.

This clone was seen only once. The rearrangement links TRBV11-3 to TRBJ2-3; D is undetermined. Trimming pared 1 base from V and 0 bases from J, leaving 8 bases between. The CDR3 loop spans 15 amino acids. Germline CDR1 is SGHNT and CDR2 is YENEEA. The CDR3 region is CASSLGLHSTDTQYF. CDR3 nucleotide sequence: TGTGCCAGCAGCTTAGGGCTACATAGCACAGATACGCAGTATTTT.

The V gene is TRBV5-4, the J gene TRBJ2-3; the D is unclear. The germline V gene has CDR1 SGHNT and CDR2 YYREEE (reference sequence). This CDR3 is 14 amino acids long. V lost 0 bases, J lost 4 bases, and 9 bases lay in between. CDR3 in amino acids: CASSLGSVPDTQYF. Here the CDR3 DNA reads TGTGCCAGCAGCTTGGGGTCCGTCCCAGATACGCAGTATTTT.

The chain is built from TRBV29-1 and TRBJ1-1; 7 nucleotides align to TRBD1. The CDR3 is made up of 12 amino acids. The germline gives CDR1 SQVTM, CDR2 ANQGSEA. The ends lost 7 bases at V and 1 base at J; junction bases unmatched: 3. CDR3 region: CSGGQRNTEAFF. The DNA of the CDR3 is TGCAGCGGGGGACAGCGGAACACTGAAGCTTTCTTT. Full variable domain (outside the CDR3, taken from reference TRBV29-1 and TRBJ1-1): SAVISQKPSRDICQRGTSLTIQCQVDSQVTMMFWYRQQPGQSLTLIATANQGSEATYESGFVIDKFPISRPNLTFSTLTVSNMSPEDSSIYLCSGGQRNTEAFFGQGTRLTVV.

The chain carries TRBV9 and TRBJ2-3, with D perhaps matching TRBD2 (7 bases). Germline values: CDR1 SGDLS, CDR2 YYNGEE. The V end was cut by 4 bases, the J end by 2 bases, with 11 bases between. The CDR3 loop spans 14 amino acids. CDR3 DNA sequence: TGTGCCAGCAGCCCCGGGGGGCCCACAGATACGCAGTATTTT. Translated: CASSPGGPTDTQYF.